A selection of T cell receptor beta chains follows, all from one sample in a study of shared clonotypes between healthy human individuals. Assay: immunoSEQ multiplex PCR; the TCRdb copy retains only in-frame clones and omits some. The sample consists of over a million clones, around 95% of them appearing once. The sequencing input was naive CD4+ T cells sorted from blood. The origin of the receptors is a man aged 25 to 40 in good health. Both conserved end residues are part of each CDR3. Fields, in order: V gene, D gene, J gene, CDR3 length, clone size, CDR3 protein, CDR3 DNA. The D gene is left open where the match is weak. Clone size is not always given. Where it is, it says once, few, many or a class for expanded clones.

TRBV19	-	TRBJ2-2	14	-	CASSGRGAPGELFF	TGTGCCAGTAGTGGTAGGGGGGCTCCCGGGGAGCTGTTTTTT
TRBV7-2	TRBD1	TRBJ1-2	13	-	CASSSRGRYGYTF	TGTGCCAGCTCTAGCAGGGGGAGGTATGGCTACACCTTC
TRBV7-2	-	TRBJ2-7	14	-	CASSLRTAPYEQYF	TGTGCCAGCAGCTTACGTACAGCTCCCTACGAGCAGTACTTC
TRBV6-1	-	TRBJ1-2	14	-	CASSPGVSGSGYTF	TGTGCCAGCAGTCCAGGGGTTTCTGGTAGTGGCTACACCTTC
TRBV30	TRBD2	TRBJ2-1	15	-	CAWSPGTRTYNEQFF	TGTGCCTGGAGTCCCGGGACTAGAACCTACAATGAGCAGTTCTTC
TRBV10-2	TRBD2	TRBJ2-5	14	-	CASSTLAGVGTQYF	TGCGCCAGCAGCACACTAGCGGGGGTAGGGACCCAGTACTTC
TRBV6-1	-	TRBJ2-7	14	-	CASRLDRYSGEQYF	TGTGCCAGCAGGCTGGACAGATATTCGGGAGAGCAGTACTTC
TRBV29-1	TRBD2	TRBJ2-7	15	-	CSVERAGGRSDEQYF	TGCAGCGTTGAACGGGCGGGAGGTAGGAGTGACGAGCAGTACTTC
TRBV27	TRBD2	TRBJ2-5	17	-	CASSHRTSGSMWETQYF	TGTGCCAGCAGCCACAGGACTAGCGGGAGTATGTGGGAGACCCAGTACTTC
TRBV15	TRBD2	TRBJ2-3	20	-	CATSRETGTSGRASMNTQYF	TGTGCCACCAGCAGAGAAACCGGGACTAGCGGGAGGGCCTCCATGAATACGCAGTATTTT
TRBV29-1	-	TRBJ2-3	16	once	CSVELTRTFSTDTQYF	TGCAGCGTTGAGTTGACTAGAACATTCTCCACAGATACGCAGTATTTT
TRBV7-2	TRBD2	TRBJ2-3	18	-	CASSFQNLAGDPTDTQYF	TGTGCCAGCAGCTTCCAAAATCTAGCGGGAGACCCCACAGATACGCAGTATTTT
TRBV19	TRBD1	TRBJ1-5	14	-	CASSTRGSNQPQHF	TGTGCCAGTAGTACCAGGGGGAGCAATCAGCCCCAGCATTTT
TRBV5-8	-	TRBJ1-1	14	-	CASSLRAVATEAFF	TGTGCCAGCAGCTTGAGGGCAGTCGCCACTGAAGCTTTCTTT
TRBV4-3	-	TRBJ1-2	14	-	CASSQVSNRGGYTF	TGCGCCAGCAGCCAAGTGTCAAACAGAGGGGGCTACACCTTC
TRBV11-1	-	TRBJ2-7	16	-	CASSSPRGGGSGEQYF	TGTGCCAGCAGCTCCCCCAGGGGGGGCGGCTCTGGCGAGCAGTACTTC
TRBV10-2	TRBD2	TRBJ2-7	14	-	CASTLAGGFYEQYF	TGCGCCAGCACCCTAGCGGGAGGCTTCTACGAGCAGTACTTC
TRBV9	-	TRBJ1-2	15	-	CASSVSTDKNYGYTF	TGTGCCAGCAGCGTATCGACAGATAAAAACTATGGCTACACCTTC
TRBV2	-	TRBJ1-1	14	-	CASSRDTVNTEAFF	TGTGCCAGCAGTCGGGACACCGTGAACACTGAAGCTTTCTTT
TRBV28	TRBD1	TRBJ1-4	20	-	CASSSYHEKGQAAVKEKLFF	TGTGCCAGCAGTTCCTACCACGAAAAGGGACAGGCCGCTGTTAAAGAAAAACTGTTTTTT
TRBV19	-	TRBJ2-3	12	-	CASSRTPETQYF	TGTGCCAGTTCAAGAACCCCGGAGACGCAGTATTTT
TRBV19	-	TRBJ2-3	15	-	CASSIVRGSTDTQYF	TGTGCCAGTAGTATAGTAAGGGGTAGCACAGATACGCAGTATTTT
TRBV4-2	TRBD1	TRBJ1-3	15	-	CASSSGQRSGNTIYF	TGTGCCAGCAGTTCGGGACAGAGGTCTGGAAACACCATATATTTT
TRBV30	-	TRBJ2-5	16	-	CAWSEGSGGGQETQYF	TGTGCCTGGAGTGAAGGGTCAGGGGGAGGTCAAGAGACCCAGTACTTC
TRBV5-6	-	TRBJ2-1	16	-	CASSSLRAYSYNEQFF	TGTGCCAGCAGCTCCTTGCGAGCCTACTCCTACAATGAGCAGTTCTTC
TRBV5-4	TRBD2	TRBJ2-7	14	-	CASSIEREGQGQYF	TGTGCCAGCAGCATCGAGCGGGAGGGCCAGGGGCAGTACTTC
TRBV29-1	TRBD1	TRBJ2-3	13	-	CSAYGQGSNTQYF	TGCAGCGCCTACGGACAGGGCTCGAATACGCAGTATTTT
TRBV7-9	-	TRBJ2-5	14	-	CASSPTSGQETQYF	TGTGCCAGCAGCCCCACTTCCGGCCAAGAGACCCAGTACTTC
TRBV7-6	TRBD2	TRBJ2-4	16	-	CASSSWSGSGVDIQYF	TGTGCCAGCAGCTCCTGGAGCGGGAGCGGTGTTGACATTCAGTACTTC
TRBV11-3	-	TRBJ2-2	14	-	CASSLTWNTGELFF	TGTGCCAGCAGCTTAACCTGGAACACCGGGGAGCTGTTTTTT
TRBV29-1	-	TRBJ1-1	16	once	CSVRGGMAARFTEAFF	TGCAGCGTTCGGGGGGGCATGGCAGCGCGGTTCACTGAAGCTTTCTTT